These 15 T cell receptor beta chains were sequenced from one sample in a study of graft-versus-host responses after intestinal transplantation (dated by TCRdb to the early 2020s). The receptor library was made with the immunoSEQ multiplex PCR assay. The immuneACCESS repertoire file appears here via TCRdb, limited to in-frame rearrangements. These files lack a portion of the clones; in checked studies, under half of the deficit traces to unresolved V genes, and the cause of the others is not known. The sample data list almost 85,000 clones, and 91% of these were observed just once. In total, the top ten clones hold more than 0.095% of the sample. The time point label for this specimen denotes: cells obtained before transplantation from donor or recipient. Their antigens are not known. Specimen: unstimulated CD4+ T cells sorted from spleen or lymph node cells, collected before intestinal transplant. Source of these receptors: a human donor who received an intestinal transplant.

The chain recombines TRBV27 with TRBJ1-1; 7 bases match TRBD1. The germline V gene encodes CDR1 MNHEY and CDR2 SMNVEV (reference sequence). V trimming: 2 bases; J trimming: 5 bases; junction bases outside the gene matches: 5. The CDR3 totals 14 residues. The CDR3 coding sequence is TGTGCCAGCAGTTTACAGGGGGGAAGAACTGAAGCTTTCTTT. Protein: CASSLQGGRTEAFF.

This chain joins TRBV2 and TRBJ2-2, with 15 bases identical to TRBD2. This CDR3 is built from 18 residues. Looked up from germline, CDR1 is SNHLY and CDR2 is FYNNEI. J gave up 4 bases and V 8 bases, and 11 bases lay outside the gene matches. CDR3: CASQLGLAGGPVTGELFF. The CDR3 region has the DNA TGTGCCAGCCAGCTCGGACTAGCGGGGGGGCCGGTCACCGGGGAGCTGTTTTTT. The variable domain in full, with the rest retrieved from reference TRBV2 and TRBJ2-2, is EPEVTQTPSHQVTQMGQEVILRCVPISNHLYFYWYRQILGQKVEFLVSFYNNEISEKSEIFDDQFSVERPDGSNFTLKIRSTKLEDSAMYFCASQLGLAGGPVTGELFFGEGSRLTVL.

This clone appeared once. The chain links TRBV5-1 to TRBJ2-1, with 13 bases lining up with TRBD2. With V trimmed by 4 bases and J by 4 bases, 8 bases remained unmatched. This CDR3 has 17 residues. The germline V gene encodes CDR1 SGHRS and CDR2 YFSETQ. The CDR3 DNA sequence: TGCGCCAGCAGCCCAGGACTAGCGGGGGATGGGTACAATGAGCAGTTCTTC. This translates into CASSPGLAGDGYNEQFF.

The chain couples TRBV5-8 to TRBJ2-2; 10 positions match TRBD2. The V gene's germline CDR1 is SGHTS and CDR2 YDEGEE. V shed 4 bases, J shed 2 bases, and the junction held 5 bases outside the gene matches. The CDR3 covers 16 residues. This chain's CDR3 is CASSPLAGSNTGELFF. In nucleotides, the CDR3 is TGTGCCAGCAGCCCACTAGCGGGATCAAACACCGGGGAGCTGTTTTTT. The full variable domain, completed using reference TRBV5-8 and TRBJ2-2, is EAGVTQSPTHLIKTRGQQATLRCSPISGHTSVYWYQQALGLGLQFLLWYDEGEERNRGNFPPRFSGRQFPNYSSELNVNALELEDSALYLCASSPLAGSNTGELFFGEGSRLTVL.

This rearrangement joins TRBV7-2 to TRBJ1-2; possibly TRBD1 for D (5 bases). Per germline, CDR1 SGHTA and CDR2 FQGNSA. V lost 5 bases and J lost 0, with 13 bases in between. CDR3 length: 15 residues. Written as DNA, the CDR3 is TGTGCCAGCAGCCCCTCTACAGGAGCTAACTATGGCTACACCTTC. This encodes CASSPSTGANYGYTF.

This clone was counted a few times. This chain links TRBV4-3 with TRBJ1-2; D is perhaps TRBD1 (6 bases). CDR1 is LGHNA and CDR2 is YSLEER in the germline V gene. The CDR3 has 15 amino acids. Trimming left V 0 bases short and J 4 bases short, with 12 bases between. The DNA of the CDR3 is TGCGCCAGCAGCCAAGATTGGGAAGGGGGCTATGGCTACACCTTC. It encodes CASSQDWEGGYGYTF.

The genes are TRBV2 and TRBJ2-1, with unresolved D. Trimming cost V 4 bases and J 6 bases, with 4 bases left between them. The germline CDR1 and CDR2 sequences are SNHLY and FYNNEI. The CDR3 runs to 11 residues. This CDR3 is CASSARNEQFF. The CDR3 coding sequence is TGTGCCAGCAGTGCCCGCAATGAGCAGTTCTTC. The full variable domain, completed using reference TRBV2 and TRBJ2-1, is EPEVTQTPSHQVTQMGQEVILRCVPISNHLYFYWYRQILGQKVEFLVSFYNNEISEKSEIFDDQFSVERPDGSNFTLKIRSTKLEDSAMYFCASSARNEQFFGPGTRLTVL.

The CDR3 DNA reads as TGTGCCAGCAGCGTCGAACCGGGACACTCCTCTGGAAACACCATATATTTT. It encodes CASSVEPGHSSGNTIYF. The V gene is TRBV9, the J gene TRBJ1-3, with D perhaps TRBD1 (6 bases). This CDR3 comprises 17 residues. Germline lookup yields CDR1 SGDLS and CDR2 YYNGEE. V lost 2 bases to trimming and J lost 0 bases, with 15 bases between them.

The chain combines TRBV5-1 with TRBJ2-7; 8 bases line up with TRBD1. V trimming: 5 bases; J trimming: 1 base; junction bases outside the gene matches: 8. This CDR3 is 15 amino acids long. Germline loops: CDR1 SGHRS, CDR2 YFSETQ. The CDR3 sequence: CASRFGQGFSYEQYF. CDR3 sequence (DNA): TGCGCCAGCAGATTTGGACAGGGATTTTCCTACGAGCAGTACTTC. The variable domain in full, completed from reference TRBV5-1 and TRBJ2-7, reads KAGVTQTPRYLIKTRGQQVTLSCSPISGHRSVSWYQQTPGQGLQFLFEYFSETQRNKGNFPGRFSGRQFSNSRSEMNVSTLELGDSALYLCASRFGQGFSYEQYFGPGTRLTVT.

The chain recombines TRBV16 with TRBJ1-3, with 9 bases fitting TRBD1. CDR3 length: 19 amino acids. Looked up from germline, CDR1 is KGHSY and CDR2 is FQNENV. J gave up 6 bases and V 4 bases, and 19 bases lay outside the gene matches. The DNA of the CDR3 is TGTGCCAGCAGCCCGACGATTTCTCCGGGACAGGGAAAAAAAAACACCATATATTTT. It is translated as CASSPTISPGQGKKNTIYF. The full variable domain, with the rest looked up from reference TRBV16 and TRBJ1-3, is GEEVAQTPKHLVRGEGQKAKLYCAPIKGHSYVFWYQQVLKNEFKFLISFQNENVFDETGMPKERFSAKCLPNSPCSLEIQATKLEDSAVYFCASSPTISPGQGKKNTIYFGEGSWLTVV.

The chain carries TRBV6-1 and TRBJ1-4; D not resolved. This CDR3 is built from 14 residues. V lost 6 bases and J 0 bases, leaving 8 bases between the germline ends. Germline V CDR1 and CDR2: MNHNS, SASEGT. CDR3 sequence reads: CASRRQTTNEKLFF. In nucleotides, the CDR3 is TGTGCCAGCAGGCGGCAGACAACTAATGAAAAACTGTTTTTT.

V gene TRBV10-3 combines with J gene TRBJ1-3, with TRBD1 identical over 9 bases. The CDR3 spans 14 residues. With V trimmed by 7 bases and J by 4 bases, 5 bases remained unmatched. The germline V gene has CDR1 ENHRY and CDR2 SYGVKD. The CDR3 loop is CAITAGTGGNTIYF. Here the CDR3 DNA reads TGTGCCATCACCGCCGGGACAGGGGGAAACACCATATATTTT.

The rearrangement links TRBV14 to TRBJ1-2; TRBD1 matches at 9 bases. The CDR3 has 16 residues. Trimming cost V 2 bases and J 7 bases; bases outside gene matches: 11. The V gene's germline CDR1 is SGHDN and CDR2 FVKESK. CDR3 region: CASSQYTGTGHFGYTF. CDR3 nucleotide sequence: TGTGCCAGCAGCCAATATACCGGGACAGGGCACTTTGGCTACACCTTC.

This chain uses TRBV19 with TRBJ2-7; 9 bases line up with TRBD2. CDR3 length: 15 residues. The V gene's germline CDR1 is LNHDA and CDR2 SQIVND (reference sequence). V lost 6 bases, J lost 1 base, and 7 bases stayed unmatched. Here the CDR3 reads CASRSTSGTSYEQYF. The CDR3 DNA is TGTGCCAGTAGATCGACTAGCGGCACGTCCTACGAGCAGTACTTC. Full variable domain (outside the CDR3, taken from reference TRBV19 and TRBJ2-7): DGGITQSPKYLFRKEGQNVTLSCEQNLNHDAMYWYRQDPGQGLRLIYYSQIVNDFQKGDIAEGYSVSREKKESFPLTVTSAQKNPTAFYLCASRSTSGTSYEQYFGPGTRLTVT.

The gene calls are TRBV9 and TRBJ2-1, with 9 bases fitting TRBD1. The germline gives CDR1 SGDLS, CDR2 YYNGEE. CDR3 size: 15 residues. V lost 3 bases, J lost 7 bases, and 8 bases stayed unmatched. This CDR3 reads CASSAGTGPGNEQFF. The CDR3 DNA reads TGTGCCAGCAGCGCCGGGACAGGGCCTGGGAATGAGCAGTTCTTC.